The 2 T cell receptor beta chains given below trace back to one sample, sequenced in a study of long-term antiretroviral therapy in people with HIV. An immunoSEQ assay, version v3.0, was performed at survey level. Profiled with immunoSEQ multiplex PCR; TCRdb holds only in-frame clones, not every one. This sample has around 19,000 clones, with approximately 72% found just once. The material sequenced was unsorted PBMCs, taken 0.3 years after starting antiretroviral therapy. Receptor source: a woman between 50 and 59 years old with HIV.

This rearrangement joins TRBV4-1 to TRBJ1-4, with D possibly being TRBD1 (6 bases). The length of the CDR3 is 14 residues. Germline V gene lookup returns CDR1 MGHRA and CDR2 YSYEKL. V dropped 2 bases and J dropped 7 bases, with 11 bases sitting between them. CDR3 sequence reads: CASSQQGRSEKLFF. CDR3 sequence (DNA): TGCGCCAGCAGCCAACAGGGGCGCAGTGAAAAACTGTTTTTT.

This clone was seen more than once but under ten times. V is TRBV6-5 and J is TRBJ1-6; D is ambiguous. The CDR3 sequence is 14 residues long. The V end lost 0 bases, the J end lost 10 bases, and 10 bases lay between the germline ends. Germline V gene lookup returns CDR1 MNHEY and CDR2 SVGAGI. This chain's CDR3 is CASSYSERRSPLHF. CDR3 DNA sequence: TGTGCCAGCAGTTACTCCGAGAGGCGCTCACCCCTCCACTTT.